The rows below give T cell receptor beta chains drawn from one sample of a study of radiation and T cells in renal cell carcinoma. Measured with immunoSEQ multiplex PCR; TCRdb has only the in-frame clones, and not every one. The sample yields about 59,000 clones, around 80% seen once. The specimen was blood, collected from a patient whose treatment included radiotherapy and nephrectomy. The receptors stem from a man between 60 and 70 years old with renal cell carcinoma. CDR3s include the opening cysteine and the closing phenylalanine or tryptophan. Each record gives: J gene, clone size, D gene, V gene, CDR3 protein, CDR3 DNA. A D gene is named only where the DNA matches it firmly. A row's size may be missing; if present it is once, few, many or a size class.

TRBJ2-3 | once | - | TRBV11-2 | CASSFLGAGFTDTQYF | TGTGCCAGCAGCTTTTTAGGGGCAGGCTTCACAGATACGCAGTATTTT
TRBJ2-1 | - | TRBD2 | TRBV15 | CATSMGGSSYNEQFF | TGTGCCACCAGCATGGGGGGGAGCTCCTACAATGAGCAGTTCTTC
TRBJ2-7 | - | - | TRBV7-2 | CASSLRGVREQYF | TGTGCCAGCAGCTTAAGGGGTGTAAGGGAGCAGTACTTC
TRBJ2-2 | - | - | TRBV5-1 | CASSLGGNTGELFF | TGCGCCAGCAGCTTGGGAGGGAACACCGGGGAGCTGTTTTTT
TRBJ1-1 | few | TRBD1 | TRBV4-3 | CASSQVDRGGTEAFF | TGCGCCAGCAGCCAAGTAGACAGGGGAGGCACTGAAGCTTTCTTT
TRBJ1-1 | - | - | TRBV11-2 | CASSLPKQGWGSTEAFF | TGTGCCAGCAGCTTACCCAAACAGGGTTGGGGTAGCACTGAAGCTTTCTTT
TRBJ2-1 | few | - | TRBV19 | CASSTYNEQFF | TGTGCCAGTAGTACTTACAATGAGCAGTTCTTC
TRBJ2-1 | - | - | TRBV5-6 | CASSLKAAASYNEQFF | TGTGCCAGCAGCTTGAAGGCGGCCGCCTCCTACAATGAGCAGTTCTTC
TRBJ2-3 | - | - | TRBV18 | CASSRARSTDTQYF | TGTGCCAGCTCACGGGCCAGGTCGACAGATACGCAGTATTTT
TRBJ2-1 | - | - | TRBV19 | CASSAQLEQFF | TGTGCCAGTAGTGCCCAACTTGAGCAGTTCTTC